This T cell receptor beta chain was recorded in a study of control samples from healthy donors and cancer patients (TCRdb year 2020). From the germline V gene, CDR1 is SNHLY and CDR2 is FYNNEI. From cysteine to phenylalanine, the CDR3 is 15 amino acids long. CDR3 DNA is the only sequence kept; it has 45 bases, read in frame from the first base. Between the V and J ends, shortened by 6 bases and 0 bases respectively, the junction contains 15 bases. Of note for this clone: Its binding antigen is unknown. There are no base qualities to consult, and no much larger clone falls within one base.

The library relied on the immunoSEQ multiplex PCR assay. TCRdb carries this immuneACCESS record with in-frame sequences only. Its versions omit some clonotypes, under half of them owing to an unresolved V gene in the studies checked, with the rest unexplained. The sample table lists 100,000 to 150,000 clones, approximately 90% of them with a count of one. The ten largest clones take up about 2.2% of the sample. The clonotype was recovered from a woman aged 45-65 years in good health. Sequencing was carried out using blood. The chain uses TRBV2 and TRBJ2-7; matching of 6 bases hints at TRBD1 as the D gene. The DNA reads as follows: TGTGCCAGCAGGCCTACAGGGTACAACTCCTACGAGCAGTACTTC. Its protein is CASRPTGYNSYEQYF.